These 15 T cell receptor beta chains came from one sample sequenced in a study of OX40 agonist ivuxolimab in advanced cancers. Sequencing was performed with immunoSEQ multiplex PCR; in TCRdb, only in-frame clones are kept and a portion is missing. Here the sample spans around 55,000 clones, around 89% being singletons. The sequencing here drew on CD4+ or CD8+ T cells sorted from blood, taken in a trial of the OX40 agonist ivuxolimab. Every receptor here comes from an adult with an advanced solid tumor such as melanoma, head and neck, liver or kidney cancer.

This chain connects TRBV9 to TRBJ2-1, with D possibly being TRBD2 (6 bases). Per the germline V gene, CDR1 is SGDLS and CDR2 is YYNGEE. The CDR3 is made up of 14 amino acids. Trimming took 0 bases from V and 4 from J, leaving 8 bases between them. CDR3 region: CASSVDAGYNEQFF. In DNA form, the CDR3 reads TGTGCCAGCAGCGTAGATGCGGGATACAATGAGCAGTTCTTC.

V is TRBV6-5 and J is TRBJ2-2, with a tentative D call TRBD2 (6 bases). Trimming removed 2 bases from V and 6 bases from J, with 13 bases in between. Germline values: CDR1 MNHEY, CDR2 SVGAGI. This CDR3 region has 15 residues. The CDR3 DNA reads TGTGCCAGCAGTTACCGGCGGGATGGGGCCGGGGAGCTGTTTTTT. This encodes CASSYRRDGAGELFF.

This chain connects TRBV7-6 to TRBJ2-7, with 14 bases that match TRBD2. Germline CDR1 SGHVS, CDR2 FNYEAQ. The CDR3 is 20 residues long. Trimming at V came to 1 base and at J to 1 base, leaving 12 bases not matched to a gene. This CDR3 reads CASSLDRAQGLAGASYEQYV. CDR3 nucleotide sequence: TGTGCCAGCAGCTTAGATCGAGCCCAGGGACTAGCGGGAGCGTCCTACGAGCAGTACGTC.

The genes are TRBV28 and TRBJ2-5; 10 nucleotides match TRBD2. The J segment lost 0 bases and the V segment lost 4 bases, leaving 5 bases of the junction unmatched. The CDR3 totals 16 residues. Germline assignment: CDR1 MDHEN and CDR2 SYDVKM. DNA of the CDR3: TGTGCCAGCAGTTGGGATAGCGGGAGGTACCAAGAGACCCAGTACTTC. It specifies CASSWDSGRYQETQYF.

The chain carries TRBV19 and TRBJ2-1; the D is unclear. This CDR3 region has 13 residues. Trimming took off 3 bases at V and 7 bases at J, with 10 bases between the two ends. The germline V gene has CDR1 LNHDA and CDR2 SQIVND (reference sequence). CDR3 amino acids: CASSMDDWNEQFF. DNA for the CDR3: TGTGCCAGTAGTATGGACGACTGGAATGAGCAGTTCTTC.

The chain links TRBV19 to TRBJ1-5; TRBD1 agrees at 9 bases. This CDR3 region has 15 residues. Trimming removed 7 bases from V and 2 bases from J; junction bases left unmatched: 6. Germline loops: CDR1 LNHDA, CDR2 SQIVND (reference sequence). In DNA form, the CDR3 reads TGTGCCAGTACCCCGGACAGGGGAGGCAATCAGCCCCAGCATTTT. Amino acids: CASTPDRGGNQPQHF.

The chain combines TRBV27 with TRBJ1-2, with 9 bases that match TRBD1. After removal of 5 bases from V and 7 bases from J, the junction contained 8 bases not matched to a gene. This CDR3 contains 14 residues. Germline V gives CDR1 MNHEY, CDR2 SMNVEV (reference sequence). CDR3 bases: TGTGCCAGCAGTCAAACAGGGGGCGCCTCTGGCTACACCTTC. Its protein is CASSQTGGASGYTF.

J is TRBJ2-2 and V is TRBV2, with 11 bases matching TRBD1. V shed 10 bases and J 7 bases; nucleotides not matched to a gene: 14. The CDR3 has 16 amino acids. The germline gives CDR1 SNHLY, CDR2 FYNNEI. The CDR3 is CATVPRTGGRNGELFF. Written as DNA, the CDR3 is TGTGCCACCGTGCCCAGGACAGGGGGCCGGAACGGGGAGCTGTTTTTT.

The rearrangement joins TRBV4-1 to TRBJ2-1; TRBD2 aligns across 8 bases. Germline V lookup: CDR1 MGHRA, CDR2 YSYEKL. Trimming cost V 5 bases and J 7 bases; bases outside gene matches: 10. CDR3 size: 15 residues. The CDR3 DNA is TGCGCCAGCAGCGCCGGGCTAGCGGGTTGGAATGAGCAGTTCTTC. It is translated as CASSAGLAGWNEQFF.

The chain carries TRBV27 and TRBJ2-1, with D hard to call. Germline V gives CDR1 MNHEY, CDR2 SMNVEV (reference sequence). With 8 bases removed from V and 10 bases from J, the gap between germline ends came to 15 bases. This CDR3 has 12 amino acids. The chain's CDR3 is CASGPWRREQFF. CDR3 DNA sequence: TGTGCCAGCGGCCCCTGGCGACGAGAGCAGTTCTTC.

This chain links TRBV27 with TRBJ2-1; D is uncertain. Between the trimmed V and J ends, which lost 2 bases and 3 bases, there was a span of 5 bases. In germline, CDR1 is MNHEY, CDR2 SMNVEV (reference sequence). The CDR3 runs 13 residues. The CDR3 region has the DNA TGTGCCAGCAGTTTAGCGGTCTACAATGAGCAGTTCTTC. Its protein is CASSLAVYNEQFF.

This chain joins TRBV4-1 and TRBJ2-4; no clear D gene. This CDR3 spans 11 amino acids. From germline, CDR1 is MGHRA and CDR2 YSYEKL. V dropped 1 base and J dropped 10 bases, with 5 bases sitting between them. The CDR3 reads CASSQGEIQYF. Here the CDR3 DNA reads TGCGCCAGCAGCCAAGGCGAGATTCAGTACTTC.

The gene calls are TRBV7-2 and TRBJ1-5, with a weak D call TRBD1 (6 bases). Germline V gene data show CDR1 as SGHTA and CDR2 as FQGNSA. Trimming removed 4 bases from V and 8 bases from J, with 12 bases in between. The CDR3 sequence is 13 residues long. CDR3 region: CASSWSGDEPQHF. The CDR3 DNA reads as TGTGCCAGCAGCTGGTCAGGGGATGAGCCCCAGCATTTT.

This clone occurred a few times. V usage is TRBV9 and J usage is TRBJ1-1, with D hard to call. The CDR3 totals 15 residues. V lost 0 bases and J 1 base, leaving 10 bases between the germline ends. Germline V gene sequence: CDR1 SGDLS, CDR2 YYNGEE. The CDR3 loop is CASSVDGRKNTEAFF. The CDR3 DNA follows: TGTGCCAGCAGCGTAGATGGGCGTAAGAACACTGAAGCTTTCTTT.

The rearrangement joins TRBV28 to TRBJ2-3; 13 positions match TRBD2. Germline V CDR1 and CDR2: MDHEN, SYDVKM. The V gene end was trimmed by 6 bases and the J gene end by 2 bases; junction bases not matched to a gene: 5. The CDR3 covers 16 residues. CDR3 sequence (DNA): TGTGCCAGCAGCCTACTAGCGGGAGGGTACACAGATACGCAGTATTTT. This sequence encodes CASSLLAGGYTDTQYF. Combining the CDR3 with reference TRBV28 and TRBJ2-3 gives the whole variable domain DVKVTQSSRYLVKRTGEKVFLECVQDMDHENMFWYRQDPGLGLRLIYFSYDVKMKEKGDIPEGYSVSREKKERFSLILESASTNQTSMYLCASSLLAGGYTDTQYFGPGTRLTVL.